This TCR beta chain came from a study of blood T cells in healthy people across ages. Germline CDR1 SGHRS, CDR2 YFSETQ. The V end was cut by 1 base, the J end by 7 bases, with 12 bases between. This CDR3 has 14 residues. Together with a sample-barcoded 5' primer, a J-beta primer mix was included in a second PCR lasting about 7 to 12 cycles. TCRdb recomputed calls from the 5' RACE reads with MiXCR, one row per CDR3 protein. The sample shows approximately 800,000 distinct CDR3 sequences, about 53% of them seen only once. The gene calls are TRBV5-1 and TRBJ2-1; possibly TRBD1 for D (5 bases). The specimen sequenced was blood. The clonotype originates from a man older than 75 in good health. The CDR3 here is CASSLSTGQNEQFF. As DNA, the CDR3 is TGCGCCAGCAGCTTGTCTACAGGACAAAATGAGCAGTTCTTC. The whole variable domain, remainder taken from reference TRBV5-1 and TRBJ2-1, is KAGVTQTPRYLIKTRGQQVTLSCSPISGHRSVSWYQQTPGQGLQFLFEYFSETQRNKGNFPGRFSGRQFSNSRSEMNVSTLELGDSALYLCASSLSTGQNEQFFGPGTRLTVL.